At least ten counts were recorded for the clone carrying this T cell receptor (beta chain). Its target is not known. The sample originates from a study of blood T cells in healthy people across ages. Together with a sample-barcoded 5' primer, a J-beta primer mix was included in a second PCR lasting about 7 to 11 cycles. TCRdb reanalysed the 5' RACE reads using MiXCR and keeps one entry per CDR3 protein. The table includes 550,000 to 650,000 distinct CDR3 sequences, approximately 30% detected once. It was about 10 milliliters of peripheral blood that were drawn from each donor. No fewer than 7 million PBMCs went into each sample. A minimum of 5 micrograms of total RNA was extracted per sample. Germline CDR1 and CDR2: MNHEY and SMNVEV (reference sequence). CDR3 length equals 17 residues. Trimming at V came to 5 bases and at J to 2 bases, leaving 4 bases not matched to a gene. Study outcomes and limitations: A roughly linear age-dependent decrease characterized TCR beta diversity per million T cells.

The sequenced sample consisted of blood. The chain carries TRBV27 and TRBJ2-6, with 12 bases identical to TRBD1. This TCR came from a woman of 80 years or more in good health. The CDR3 DNA sequence: TGTGCCAGCAGTGCCGGGACAGGGGGCGCTGGGGCCAACGTCCTGACTTTC. It codes for CASSAGTGGAGANVLTF.